This TCR beta chain was recorded in a study of vaccination and CD4 T cells after COVID-19. Regarding the study as a whole: Spike mono-reactive clones accounted for 304 of the 307 vaccine-specific clones found in convalescent patients.

CD4+ T cells that had been cultured provided DNA sequenced with the Oncomine TCR Beta short-read assay. TCRdb re-called the PCR reads with MiXCR, one entry per CDR3 protein. The sample contains some 14,000 distinct CDR3 sequences, 53% of which appear only once. Stated treatment: approximately 10-day PBMC culture with coronavirus spike peptide pools or control peptides (ViraFEST assay). US Alpha, Beta and Delta variants postdated the positive PCR dates, which ran from March to December 2020. This CDR3 comprises 18 residues. J gave up 3 bases and V 1 base, and 10 bases lay outside the gene matches. The V gene's germline CDR1 is MGHRA and CDR2 YSYEKL. As regards this clonotype: As yet, its antigen is unknown.

This sequence originates from a human donor who had recovered from COVID-19. V is TRBV4-1 and J is TRBJ2-7, with 12 bases fitting TRBD2. Sample: CD4+ T cells from blood, cultured in vitro, taken before SARS-CoV-2 vaccination. The CDR3 spells CASSQVFLTSGSVYEQYF. The CDR3 DNA reads as TGCGCCAGCAGCCAAGTTTTCTTGACTAGCGGGAGCGTCTACGAGCAGTACTTC.